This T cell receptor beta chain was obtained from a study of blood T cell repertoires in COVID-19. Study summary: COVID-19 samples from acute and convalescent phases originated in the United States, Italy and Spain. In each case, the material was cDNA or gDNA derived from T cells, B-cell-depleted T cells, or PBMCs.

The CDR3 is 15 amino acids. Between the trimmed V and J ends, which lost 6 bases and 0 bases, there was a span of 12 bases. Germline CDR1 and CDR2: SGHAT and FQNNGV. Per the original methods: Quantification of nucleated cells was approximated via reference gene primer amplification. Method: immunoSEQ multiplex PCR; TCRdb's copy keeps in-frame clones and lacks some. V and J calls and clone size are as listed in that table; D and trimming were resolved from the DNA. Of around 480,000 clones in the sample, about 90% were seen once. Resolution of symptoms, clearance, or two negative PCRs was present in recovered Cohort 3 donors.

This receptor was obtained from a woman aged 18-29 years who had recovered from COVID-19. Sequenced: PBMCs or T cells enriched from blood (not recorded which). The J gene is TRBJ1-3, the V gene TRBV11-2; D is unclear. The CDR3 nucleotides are TGTGCCAGCAGTTTTGACTCCAGCTCTGGAAACACCATATATTTT. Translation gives CASSFDSSSGNTIYF.